This TCR beta chain derives from a study of cytomegalovirus exposure and HLA in healthy donors. Here immunoSEQ multiplex PCR was the method, and the copy in TCRdb shows in-frame clones only, minus some. The table records approximately 180,000 clones, around nine tenths of them present only once. A roughly 120-subject validation cohort, separate from the roughly 700-subject first cohort, supplied the donors. The J segment lost 7 bases and the V segment lost 5 bases, leaving 15 bases of the junction unmatched. The CDR3 consists of 17 residues. Germline V gene lookup returns CDR1 LNHNV and CDR2 YYDKDF (reference sequence).

The material sequenced was PBMCs. This clonotype was sampled from a woman younger than 45 in good health and CMV-seronegative. The chain uses TRBV15 and TRBJ1-5; 9 bases fit TRBD1. The DNA for the CDR3 is TGTGCCACCAGCCCTCAAAGGCGACAGGGGGAAGGACAGCCCCAGCATTTT. Its protein is CATSPQRRQGEGQPQHF.